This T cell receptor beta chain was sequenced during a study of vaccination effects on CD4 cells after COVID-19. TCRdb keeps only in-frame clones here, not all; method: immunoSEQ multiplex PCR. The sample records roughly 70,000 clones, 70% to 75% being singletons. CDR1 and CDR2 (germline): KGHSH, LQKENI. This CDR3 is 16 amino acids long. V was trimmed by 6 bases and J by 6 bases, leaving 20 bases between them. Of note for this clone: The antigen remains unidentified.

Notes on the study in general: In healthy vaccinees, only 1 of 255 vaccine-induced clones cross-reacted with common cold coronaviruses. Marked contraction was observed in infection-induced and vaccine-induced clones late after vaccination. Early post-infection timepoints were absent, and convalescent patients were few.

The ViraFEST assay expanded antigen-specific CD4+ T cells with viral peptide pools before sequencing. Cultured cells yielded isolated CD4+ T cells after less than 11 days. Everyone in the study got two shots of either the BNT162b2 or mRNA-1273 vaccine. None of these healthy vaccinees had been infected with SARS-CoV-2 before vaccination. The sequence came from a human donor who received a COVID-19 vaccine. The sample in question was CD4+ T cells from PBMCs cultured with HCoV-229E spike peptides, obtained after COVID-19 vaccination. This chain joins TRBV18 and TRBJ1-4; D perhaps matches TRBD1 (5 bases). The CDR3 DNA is TGTGCCAGCTCCCTTGATCGGGGGTACGGTGATGAAAAACTGTTTTTT. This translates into CASSLDRGYGDEKLFF.